A single sample gave rise to the 12 T cell receptor beta chains below, sequenced in a study of shared clonotypes between healthy human individuals. Only in-frame clones appear in the TCRdb table, and some are missing; sequencing was by immunoSEQ multiplex PCR. The repertoire holds over a million clones, with approximately 98.5% as singletons. Material for sequencing was naive CD4+ T cells sorted from blood. Noted subset: CD45RA+ positively selected. Receptor source: a man in his thirties or forties in good health.

The chain couples TRBV5-6 to TRBJ1-5, with TRBD1 matching 7 bases. The CDR3 is made up of 15 amino acids. J was trimmed by 5 bases and V by 3 bases; bases with no gene match: 8. CDR1 and CDR2 (germline): SGHDT, YYEEEE. CDR3 residues: CASSWRGQSDQPQHF. The DNA of the CDR3 is TGTGCCAGCAGCTGGAGGGGGCAGTCGGATCAGCCCCAGCATTTT.

This chain joins TRBV28 and TRBJ1-5; tentatively, D is TRBD1 (6 bases). V lost 5 bases and J 6 bases, leaving 17 bases between the germline ends. CDR1 MDHEN and CDR2 SYDVKM come from the germline V gene. The CDR3 is made up of 15 amino acids. Here the CDR3 DNA reads TGTGCCAGCAGTCTCTCGGGGGGGGCGCCTCAGCCCCAGCATTTT. Its protein product is CASSLSGGAPQPQHF.

The genes are TRBV29-1 and TRBJ2-2; D perhaps matches TRBD2 (6 bases). The length of the CDR3 is 13 residues. The germline V and J ends were trimmed by 7 bases and 4 bases, with 13 bases remaining between them. Germline V gene sequence: CDR1 SQVTM, CDR2 ANQGSEA. The CDR3 loop reads CSAGTGATGELFF. The CDR3 DNA sequence: TGCAGCGCCGGGACTGGCGCCACCGGGGAGCTGTTTTTT.

The rearrangement joins TRBV10-2 to TRBJ2-7; 10 bases fit TRBD2. Germline CDR1 and CDR2: WSHSY and SAAADI. The length of the CDR3 is 15 residues. V lost 5 bases and J lost 0; bases outside the gene matches: 4. CDR3 in DNA: TGCGCCAGCAGTCTTCTAGCGGGGGCCTCCTACGAGCAGTACTTC. Translation: CASSLLAGASYEQYF.

V usage is TRBV6-5 and J usage is TRBJ2-1; tentatively, D is TRBD1 (7 bases). CDR3 length: 15 amino acids. The V gene's germline CDR1 is MNHEY and CDR2 SVGAGI. Trimming left V 6 bases short and J 4 bases short, with 16 bases between. The CDR3 region has the DNA TGTGCCAGCAGACCATCAGGGGGGAAATACAATGAGCAGTTCTTC. Protein: CASRPSGGKYNEQFF.

The chain joins TRBV18 to TRBJ2-7, with 10 bases matching TRBD1. V gave up 3 bases and J gave up 3 bases; unmatched junction bases: 8. The length of the CDR3 is 16 residues. Germline CDR1 is KGHSH and CDR2 is LQKENI. The CDR3 sequence: CASSPLHRDRGYEQYF. The CDR3, as DNA: TGTGCCAGCTCACCCCTTCACCGGGACAGGGGCTACGAGCAGTACTTC.

The CDR3 nucleotides are TGTGCCAGCAGCCTTGCCGAGTCGGGGACAGGGGCAGATACGCAGTATTTT. Translated: CASSLAESGTGADTQYF. J is TRBJ2-3 and V is TRBV7-6, with TRBD1 matching 10 bases. Trimming took 5 bases from V and 4 from J; bases not matched to a gene: 12. Looked up from germline, CDR1 is SGHVS and CDR2 is FNYEAQ. This CDR3 has 17 amino acids. Together with reference TRBV7-6 and TRBJ2-3, the CDR3 gives the full variable domain: GAGVSQSPRYKVTKRGQDVALRCDPISGHVSLYWYRQALGQGPEFLTYFNYEAQQDKSGLPNDRFSAERPEGSISTLTIQRTEQRDSAMYRCASSLAESGTGADTQYFGPGTRLTVL.

This rearrangement joins TRBV7-9 to TRBJ1-2, with 7 bases matching TRBD1. The CDR3 spans 15 residues. Losses at the gene ends were 3 bases for V and 4 bases for J; bases not matched to a gene: 8. The V gene's germline CDR1 is SEHNR and CDR2 FQNEAQ (reference sequence). The CDR3 spells CASSFEQGRVYGYTF. In nucleotides, the CDR3 is TGTGCCAGCAGCTTCGAACAGGGGAGGGTCTATGGCTACACCTTC. The variable domain in full, with the rest retrieved from reference TRBV7-9 and TRBJ1-2, is DTGVSQNPRHKITKRGQNVTFRCDPISEHNRLYWYRQTLGQGPEFLTYFQNEAQLEKSRLLSDRFSAERPKGSFSTLEIQRTEQGDSAMYLCASSFEQGRVYGYTFGSGTRLTVV.

The rearrangement joins TRBV5-4 to TRBJ2-5, with no clear D. The CDR3 runs to 14 residues. V lost 4 bases and J lost 5, with 15 bases in between. Germline loops: CDR1 SGHNT, CDR2 YYREEE (reference sequence). In DNA form, the CDR3 reads TGTGCCAGCAGCCATGACATCTCGGAGGAGACCCAGTACTTC. Protein product: CASSHDISEETQYF.

CDR3 coding DNA: TGTGCCAGCAGCTTAGATCCGGGGACTAGCGGGAGGAGGTACTTC. It encodes CASSLDPGTSGRRYF. V and J are TRBV11-2 and TRBJ2-7; 15 positions match TRBD2. The CDR3 contains 15 residues. Trimming at V came to 0 bases and at J to 12 bases, leaving 6 bases not matched to a gene. Per germline, CDR1 SGHAT and CDR2 FQNNGV.

The chain employs TRBV5-6 and TRBJ1-1; possibly TRBD1 for D (5 bases). CDR3 size: 12 residues. The V and J ends lost 4 bases and 4 bases respectively, with 8 bases between them. Germline assignment: CDR1 SGHDT and CDR2 YYEEEE. CDR3: CASSRRGTEAFF. The CDR3 DNA follows: TGTGCCAGCAGCCGGAGGGGCACTGAAGCTTTCTTT.

The genes are TRBV9 and TRBJ1-2; D gene uncertain. The CDR3 spans 16 residues. Trimming left V 0 bases short and J 8 bases short, with 20 bases between. Germline V gives CDR1 SGDLS, CDR2 YYNGEE. The CDR3 region has the DNA TGTGCCAGCAGCGTAGTAGCCGACCTTGGAGGTGGAGGCTACACCTTC. Translation gives CASSVVADLGGGGYTF. Drawing the rest from reference TRBV9 and TRBJ1-2, the complete variable domain is DSGVTQTPKHLITATGQRVTLRCSPRSGDLSVYWYQQSLDQGLQFLIQYYNGEERAKGNILERFSAQQFPDLHSELNLSSLELGDSALYFCASSVVADLGGGGYTFGSGTRLTVV.